This TCR beta chain was identified during a study of OX40 agonist ivuxolimab in advanced cancers. Repertoires were generated with immunoSEQ multiplex PCR, while TCRdb's copy carries only in-frame clones and drops some. The sample holds some 83,000 clones, approximately 86% seen once. The material sequenced was CD4+ or CD8+ T cells sorted from blood, taken in a trial of the OX40 agonist ivuxolimab. The receptor was isolated from an adult with an advanced solid tumor such as melanoma, head and neck, liver or kidney cancer.

The CDR3 reads CASSLALQGATEAFF. In DNA, the CDR3 is TGTGCCAGCAGCTTAGCCTTACAGGGGGCCACTGAAGCTTTCTTT. This chain links TRBV7-8 with TRBJ1-1; 9 bases line up with TRBD1. The germline gives CDR1 SGHVS, CDR2 FQNEAQ. This CDR3 contains 15 residues. The J segment lost 4 bases and the V segment lost 0 bases, leaving 3 bases of the junction unmatched.